This T cell receptor (beta chain) was captured in a study of blood T cell repertoires in COVID-19. The repertoire was sequenced with immunoSEQ multiplex PCR; TCRdb's copy has only in-frame clones and lacks some. The sample carries 250,000 to 400,000 clones, roughly nine tenths recorded once. Germline V lookup: CDR1 LNHDA, CDR2 SQIVND (reference sequence). V was clipped by 6 bases and J by 7 bases; unmatched bases: 11. This CDR3 comprises 14 residues. The sample consisted of PBMCs or T cells enriched from blood (not recorded which). The chain combines TRBV19 with TRBJ2-7; TRBD1 agrees at 8 bases. This sequence originates from a man in his 60s who had recovered from COVID-19. The CDR3, as DNA: TGTGCCAGTAGCCACGTGGGACAGGTTGGTGAGCAGTACTTC. This codes for CASSHVGQVGEQYF.